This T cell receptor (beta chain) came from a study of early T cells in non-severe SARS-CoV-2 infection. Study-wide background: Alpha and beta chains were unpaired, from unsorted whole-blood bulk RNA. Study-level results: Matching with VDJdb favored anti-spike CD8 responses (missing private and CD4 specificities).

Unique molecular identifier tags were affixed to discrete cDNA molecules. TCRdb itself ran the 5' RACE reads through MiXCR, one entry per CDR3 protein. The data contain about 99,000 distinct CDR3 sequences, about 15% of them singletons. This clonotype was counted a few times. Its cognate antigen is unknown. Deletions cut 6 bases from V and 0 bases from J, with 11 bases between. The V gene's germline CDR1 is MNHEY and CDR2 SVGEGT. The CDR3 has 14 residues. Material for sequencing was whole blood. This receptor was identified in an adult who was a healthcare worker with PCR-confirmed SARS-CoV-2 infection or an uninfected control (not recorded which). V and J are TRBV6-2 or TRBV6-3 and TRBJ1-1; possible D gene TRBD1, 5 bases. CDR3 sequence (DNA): TGTGCCAGCAGACCCAGGGAGTTGAACACTGAAGCTTTCTTT. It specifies CASRPRELNTEAFF.